Listed below are T cell receptor beta chains from one sample, sequenced in a study of shared clonotypes between healthy human individuals. The protocol was immunoSEQ multiplex PCR, while the TCRdb copy is restricted to in-frame clones and leaves out a portion. This repertoire shows roughly 2 million clones, roughly 94% found once; its top ten account for 0.1% to 0.15%. The specimen sequenced was naive CD4+ T cells sorted from blood. The source is a man aged 18-30 years in good health. The CDR3 runs from the conserved cysteine through the conserved F or W. D genes are given only for firm matches. Expanded clones get a size class; other rows say once, few or many, or leave the size out.

>TRBV5-1|.|.
CASSFRAPDNEQFF
>TRBV9|.|.
CASSIEDRPHYGYTF
>TRBV19|.|TRBD1
CASSIDLRQGDTEAFF
>TRBV7-3|.|.
CASSLKGSYNEQFF
>TRBV5-1|.|.
CASSPGGATNEKLFF
>TRBV4-2|.|TRBD2
CASSQVSSGTGELFF
>TRBV5-4|.|TRBD1
CASSLGSTGGGYTF
>TRBV15|.|.
CATSRQGTDNEQFF
>TRBV30|.|.
CAWSGGRGRPQHF
>TRBV5-1|.|.
CASSLRTAATNEKLFF
>TRBV10-2|.|TRBD1
CASSEKRTGINEQFF
>TRBV5-4|.|TRBD1
CASTSLGQGTSPLHF
>TRBV2|.|.
CASSGETNYGYTF
>TRBV5-1|.|.
CASSLQWTAQETQYF
>TRBV6-4|.|.
CASSAQGGEQYF
>TRBV28|.|.
CALNLPGGARGYTF
>TRBV10-3|.|TRBD1
CAISERTGSGADTQYF
>TRBV5-1|.|.
CASSLRLYNEQFF
>TRBV20-1|once|.
CSLDRNTEAFF
>TRBV19|.|TRBD2
CASSPSGRYMDTQYF
>TRBV5-1|once|TRBD1
CASSLGQGETQYF
>TRBV9|.|.
CASSTGNDPSYEQYF
>TRBV2|few|.
CASSEYGNTIYF
>TRBV6-5|.|.
CASSYSRLGYGYTF
>TRBV7-2|.|TRBD2
CASALLAGEGDTQYF
>TRBV28|.|TRBD1
CASSTGDGQPQHF
>TRBV5-1|.|.
CASSLVGGGDYGYTF
>TRBV28|.|.
CASSSKDAIARGYTF
>TRBV30|.|.
CAWSANTGYGTGELFF
>TRBV18|few|TRBD1
CASSPSPQGANTEAFF
>TRBV9|.|.
CASSVAPGVEQPQHF
>TRBV5-6|.|.
CASSLGSLNLAKNIQYF
>TRBV5-1|.|.
CASSLVGTDGYTF
>TRBV7-8|.|TRBD1
CASSLIGDRYTEAFF
>TRBV6-5|.|TRBD2
CASSYSASGPYEQYF
>TRBV7-9|.|TRBD1
CASSSLKHGQGQRTF
>TRBV4-3|once|TRBD2
CASSQEASGRVNEQFF
>TRBV30|.|.
CAWSRRAHREDNEKLFF
>TRBV18|.|.
CASSPPAATSYNEQFF
>TRBV7-2|once|.
CASSPEGYYGYTF
>TRBV25-1|.|.
CASSESNGFNYGYTF
>TRBV27|.|TRBD1
CASSLAGQENSPLHF
>TRBV10-3|.|.
CAISSGQKEETQYF
>TRBV27|.|.
CASSLRPNQPQHF
>TRBV6-6|.|.
CASSIRDTPVHGYTF
>TRBV11-3|.|TRBD1
CASSLDLPGQGNTEAFF
>TRBV7-2|.|.
CASSLFGTGTQETQYF
>TRBV28|few|.
CASSLERQVDF
>TRBV19|once|.
CASLDWRDSGANVLTF
>TRBV6-5|.|.
CASSYQRGSNEQFF
>TRBV5-6|.|TRBD1
CASSWRGQGFHEQYF
>TRBV5-6|.|TRBD2
CASSLLAGRGPYEQYF
>TRBV6-6|.|.
CASSYSATTSSYEQYF
>TRBV6-5|.|TRBD2
CASTARGGSWNEQFF
>TRBV6-7|.|TRBD1
CATHRGTPYEQYF